This TCR beta chain comes out of a study of blood T cells in healthy people across ages. Primers used in a second PCR of about 7 to 12 cycles were a sample-barcoded 5' primer and a J-beta primer mix. MiXCR, applied by TCRdb to the 5' RACE reads, yields one record per CDR3 protein. The top ten hold around 13% of the sample, which has about 1.1 million distinct CDR3 sequences, roughly two fifths seen once. As regards this clonotype: Its specificity is not known.

Study conclusions and caveats: Researchers report that TCR beta diversity correlated strongly with naive T cell percentage. Older age went with lower TCR beta diversity per million T cells, in a roughly linear way.

The sequence derives from a man in his late teens or twenties in good health. The sample consisted of blood.

The CDR3 DNA reads as TGCGCCAGCAGCCAAGATCGGGGGGTTTCGCCCCTCCACTTT. Residues: CASSQDRGVSPLHF. The chain has TRBV4-1 and TRBJ1-6, with D perhaps TRBD1 (5 bases). This CDR3 contains 14 residues. V lost 0 bases and J lost 13, with 13 bases in between. The V gene's germline CDR1 is MGHRA and CDR2 YSYEKL.